This T cell receptor beta chain originates from a study of cytomegalovirus exposure and HLA in healthy donors. Study as a whole: Some 85 million unique TCRs from HLA-typed donors were held in an early data release.

It was with 60 Vbeta and 13 Jbeta primers that the PCR ran. Clones were read by immunoSEQ multiplex PCR, and TCRdb kept only the in-frame ones, dropping some. Of 150,000 to 180,000 clones in the sample, approximately 80% were seen once. The germline V gene encodes CDR1 SGHVS and CDR2 FNYEAQ. The CDR3 contains 14 residues. The germline V and J ends were trimmed by 4 bases and 5 bases, with 14 bases remaining between them. The source is a woman aged 40 to 55 in good health and CMV-seropositive. The chain recombines TRBV7-6 with TRBJ2-5; D call uncertain. Sequencing used PBMCs. The CDR3 reads CASSYLSAAETQYF. The DNA of the CDR3 is TGTGCCAGCAGCTACTTGAGCGCGGCGGAGACCCAGTACTTC.